This TCR beta chain comes out of a study of T cell responses to AZD1222 COVID-19 vaccine. For the study at large: Second-dose intervals of approximately 4 or approximately 12 weeks were pooled.

As for this clone: What it binds is unknown.

Study-wide findings and caveats: Dominant at 160-218 and 743-854, vaccine-associated CD4 TCRs also spanned spike. Donors skewed white British and female; clonal diversity was possibly underestimated.

Germline loops: CDR1 MDHEN, CDR2 SYDVKM. The CDR3 sequence is 14 residues long. The ends were cut back, 5 bases at V and 3 bases at J, with 12 bases in the middle. The data were produced by immunoSEQ multiplex PCR, yet TCRdb's version contains in-frame clones alone and is incomplete. The data show over 120,000 clones, approximately 90% seen once. This sample comprised peripheral blood, obtained on day 0 of AZD1222 vaccination. This clonotype originated in an adult in good health. The chain joins TRBV28 to TRBJ2-3; the D gene is possibly TRBD1 (6 bases). CDR3 nucleotides: TGTGCCAGCAGTGTTCAGGGGATAACAGATACGCAGTATTTT. Its protein is CASSVQGITDTQYF. The variable domain in full, completed from reference TRBV28 and TRBJ2-3, reads DVKVTQSSRYLVKRTGEKVFLECVQDMDHENMFWYRQDPGLGLRLIYFSYDVKMKEKGDIPEGYSVSREKKERFSLILESASTNQTSMYLCASSVQGITDTQYFGPGTRLTVL.